The 22 T cell receptor beta chains below were found in one sample sequenced in a study of a mutant IDH1 vaccine in newly diagnosed glioma. The sample's time point: baseline, week 1 (first vaccination visit). Treatment noted: pre-vaccination baseline after standard-of-care therapy. Here immunoSEQ multiplex PCR was the method, and the copy in TCRdb shows in-frame clones only, minus some. The data show 90,000 to 100,000 clones, over 85% seen once. Specimen: PBMCs, collected from a glioma patient treated with radiotherapy, temozolomide or both. The receptors stem from a woman between 45 and 65 years old with glioma.

The chain carries TRBV28 and TRBJ2-7, with TRBD2 as a possible D gene (6 bases). With 2 bases removed from V and 1 base from J, the gap between germline ends came to 12 bases. The CDR3 is 15 amino acids. Per germline, CDR1 MDHEN and CDR2 SYDVKM. CDR3 loop: CASSLEVGSSYEQYF. In DNA form, the CDR3 reads TGTGCCAGCAGTTTAGAGGTCGGGAGTTCCTACGAGCAGTACTTC.

The chain is built from TRBV19 and TRBJ1-1, with a possible D match to TRBD1 (5 bases). The V and J ends lost 1 base and 1 base respectively, with 10 bases between them. The CDR3 consists of 15 residues. The germline V gene encodes CDR1 LNHDA and CDR2 SQIVND (reference sequence). The CDR3 loop is CASSIGRAQNTEAFF. Written as DNA, the CDR3 is TGTGCCAGTAGTATAGGCAGGGCGCAGAACACTGAAGCTTTCTTT. The whole variable domain, filled in from reference TRBV19 and TRBJ1-1, reads DGGITQSPKYLFRKEGQNVTLSCEQNLNHDAMYWYRQDPGQGLRLIYYSQIVNDFQKGDIAEGYSVSREKKESFPLTVTSAQKNPTAFYLCASSIGRAQNTEAFFGQGTRLTVV.

This clone was counted once. The chain employs TRBV11-2 and TRBJ2-5; TRBD1 matches 7 bases. V gave up 3 bases and J gave up 7 bases; unmatched junction bases: 14. This CDR3 is built from 16 residues. Germline CDR1 SGHAT, CDR2 FQNNGV. The CDR3 region has the DNA TGTGCCAGCAGCTTTCGCGTGGCAGGGGGTATAGGGACCCAGTACTTC. This sequence encodes CASSFRVAGGIGTQYF.

The chain uses TRBV7-6 and TRBJ2-3; no clear D. The germline gives CDR1 SGHVS, CDR2 FNYEAQ. The CDR3 covers 12 residues. The ends were cut back, 4 bases at V and 7 bases at J, with 9 bases in the middle. The CDR3 DNA follows: TGTGCCAGCAGCTCCTCGAGAAATACGCAGTATTTT. Its protein product is CASSSSRNTQYF. The variable domain in full, with the rest retrieved from reference TRBV7-6 and TRBJ2-3, is GAGVSQSPRYKVTKRGQDVALRCDPISGHVSLYWYRQALGQGPEFLTYFNYEAQQDKSGLPNDRFSAERPEGSISTLTIQRTEQRDSAMYRCASSSSRNTQYFGPGTRLTVL.

This chain connects TRBV10-2 to TRBJ2-2; TRBD2 agrees at 9 bases. CDR3 size: 16 residues. Per the germline V gene, CDR1 is WSHSY and CDR2 is SAAADI. The V and J ends lost 7 bases and 5 bases, in that order; junction bases with no gene match: 11. Here the CDR3 DNA reads TGCGCCAGCATAGTAGCGGGAGCAGGGGGGACCGGGGAGCTGTTTTTT. Residues: CASIVAGAGGTGELFF.

The genes are TRBV15 and TRBJ1-5; TRBD1 matches at 7 bases. CDR1 and CDR2 from the germline V gene are LNHNV and YYDKDF (reference sequence). Trimming cost V 0 bases and J 7 bases; bases outside gene matches: 6. CDR3 length equals 15 residues. CDR3: CATSRDQGGWQPQHF. The CDR3 coding sequence is TGTGCCACCAGCAGAGATCAAGGGGGCTGGCAGCCCCAGCATTTT. Full variable domain (rest looked up from reference TRBV15 and TRBJ1-5): DAMVIQNPRYQVTQFGKPVTLSCSQTLNHNVMYWYQQKSSQAPKLLFHYYDKDFNNEADTPDNFQSRRPNTSFCFLDIRSPGLGDTAMYLCATSRDQGGWQPQHFGDGTRLSIL.

This chain joins TRBV9 and TRBJ2-5; unclear D gene. The assigned J gene may be wrong: the sequence end matches TRBJ2-7 better. Germline CDR1 and CDR2: SGDLS and YYNGEE. This CDR3 contains 14 residues. CDR3 DNA: TGTGCCAGCAGCCCCCGCGGCAAGGGTTCCGAGCAGTACTTC. Translation: CASSPRGKGSEQYF.

The rearrangement joins TRBV12-5 to TRBJ1-2; D not resolved. This CDR3 has 17 residues. Germline CDR1 and CDR2: LGHNT and FRNRAP. Trimming left V 0 bases short and J 4 bases short, with 18 bases between. Here the CDR3 DNA reads TGTGCTAGTGGTTTGGTATTGCGAGGGAGATCCTTCTATGGCTACACCTTC. Translating it yields CASGLVLRGRSFYGYTF.

The chain couples TRBV6-4 to TRBJ2-7, with D maybe TRBD2 (5 bases). This CDR3 has 17 residues. Per germline, CDR1 MRHNA and CDR2 SNTAGT. Trimming took off 5 bases at V and 2 bases at J, with 22 bases between the two ends. In DNA form, the CDR3 reads TGTGCCAGCAGTAATGAATATTGGGAGTCCCTAACCTACGAGCAGTACTTC. It encodes CASSNEYWESLTYEQYF.

The V and J genes are TRBV12-5 and TRBJ2-7; D possibly corresponds to TRBD2 (5 bases). Germline CDR1 and CDR2: LGHNT and FRNRAP. The CDR3 spans 13 residues. Deletions cut 1 base from V and 4 bases from J, with 8 bases between. In nucleotides, the CDR3 is TGTGCTAGTGGTTTGGCGGGAAAATACGAGCAGTACTTC. It is translated as CASGLAGKYEQYF.

The V call is TRBV28, the J call TRBJ2-5; tentatively, D is TRBD1 (6 bases). Germline CDR1 is MDHEN and CDR2 is SYDVKM. Between the trimmed V and J ends, which lost 5 bases and 4 bases, there was a span of 17 bases. The CDR3 contains 15 residues. CDR3 sequence: CASSGSGDSAETQYF. The DNA for the CDR3 is TGTGCCAGCAGTGGATCAGGGGATTCAGCAGAGACCCAGTACTTC.

This rearrangement joins TRBV7-9 to TRBJ2-5; 10 positions agree with TRBD2. The germline gives CDR1 SEHNR, CDR2 FQNEAQ (reference sequence). There are 18 residues in the CDR3. The V gene end was trimmed by 5 bases and the J gene end by 4 bases; junction bases not matched to a gene: 16. CDR3 region: CASSGIAGGLRGTETQYF. CDR3 DNA: TGTGCCAGCAGCGGCATAGCGGGAGGCCTCAGGGGGACAGAGACCCAGTACTTC.

V and J are TRBV7-3 and TRBJ2-4; D possibly uses TRBD1 or TRBD2 (6 bases each). CDR3 length: 14 amino acids. Germline CDR1 and CDR2: SGHTA and FQGTGA. The V and J ends lost 3 bases and 8 bases respectively, with 14 bases between them. This chain's CDR3 is CASSLLGGGDIQYF. The CDR3 DNA sequence: TGTGCCAGCAGCTTGTTAGGAGGGGGAGACATTCAGTACTTC.

The chain recombines TRBV5-6 with TRBJ2-1; 10 bases agree with TRBD2. Trimming removed 3 bases from V and 8 bases from J; junction bases left unmatched: 5. Germline CDR1 is SGHDT and CDR2 is YYEEEE. The CDR3 is 14 amino acids. CDR3 region: CASSYSGRSYEQFF. The CDR3 DNA follows: TGTGCCAGCAGCTATAGCGGGAGGTCTTATGAGCAGTTCTTC.

This clone was recorded only once. The rearrangement joins TRBV28 to TRBJ1-6; D uncertain. CDR1 is MDHEN and CDR2 is SYDVKM in the germline V gene. The CDR3 consists of 15 residues. V shed 3 bases and J shed 0 bases, with 6 bases lying between them. CDR3 sequence (DNA): TGTGCCAGCAGTTTCTACAGCTCCTATAATTCACCCCTCCACTTT. It yields the protein CASSFYSSYNSPLHF.

Points on this clone: Other DNA sequences within the sample encode an identical CDR3. This sequence joins TRBV6-1 and TRBJ1-1; TRBD1 aligns across 7 bases. V gave up 6 bases and J gave up 2 bases; unmatched junction bases: 3. Germline V CDR1 and CDR2: MNHNS, SASEGT. There are 13 residues in the CDR3. For the CDR3, the DNA is TGTGCCAGCAGACAGGGGCTCAACACTGAAGCTTTCTTT. Translated: CASRQGLNTEAFF.

The chain carries TRBV19 and TRBJ2-5; TRBD1 aligns across 12 bases. This CDR3 region has 16 residues. V shed 5 bases and J 5 bases; nucleotides not matched to a gene: 9. Germline V CDR1 and CDR2: LNHDA, SQIVND (reference sequence). CDR3 nucleotide sequence: TGTGCCAGTAGTCCAGGGACAGGGGGCGGTTTGGAGACCCAGTACTTC. Translated, it gives CASSPGTGGGLETQYF.

The chain combines TRBV10-2 with TRBJ1-2; D gene ambiguous. The germline V and J ends were trimmed by 5 bases and 0 bases, with 16 bases remaining between them. The CDR3 is made up of 16 amino acids. CDR1 WSHSY and CDR2 SAAADI come from the germline V gene. This CDR3 reads CASSMISYPSNYGYTF. The CDR3, as DNA: TGCGCCAGCAGTATGATATCTTACCCCTCTAACTATGGCTACACCTTC.

This clone was picked up a small number of times. The gene calls are TRBV9 and TRBJ1-5; TRBD1 might be the D (6 bases). This CDR3 spans 14 amino acids. Germline V gene lookup returns CDR1 SGDLS and CDR2 YYNGEE. Between the trimmed V and J ends, which lost 3 bases and 5 bases, there was a span of 12 bases. This CDR3 is CASSEQGGDQPQHF. In nucleotides, the CDR3 is TGTGCCAGCAGCGAACAGGGTGGGGATCAGCCCCAGCATTTT. Combining the CDR3 with reference TRBV9 and TRBJ1-5 gives the whole variable domain DSGVTQTPKHLITATGQRVTLRCSPRSGDLSVYWYQQSLDQGLQFLIQYYNGEERAKGNILERFSAQQFPDLHSELNLSSLELGDSALYFCASSEQGGDQPQHFGDGTRLSIL.

This clone has a single count. The CDR3 region is CASSFLGQGLNYGYTF. The CDR3 DNA is TGTGCCAGCAGCTTCCTAGGGCAGGGGCTTAACTATGGCTACACCTTC. V and J are TRBV5-6 and TRBJ1-2; TRBD1 is a possible D gene (6 bases). The V end lost 2 bases, the J end lost 1 base, and 15 bases lay between the germline ends. The CDR3 totals 16 residues. The germline V gene encodes CDR1 SGHDT and CDR2 YYEEEE.

This chain links TRBV5-1 with TRBJ1-2; maybe TRBD1 (5 bases). The germline V and J ends were trimmed by 4 bases and 4 bases, with 20 bases remaining between them. CDR3 length: 16 amino acids. From germline, CDR1 is SGHRS and CDR2 YFSETQ. The CDR3 here is CASSPGAGSGFYGYTF. Written as DNA, the CDR3 is TGCGCCAGCAGCCCCGGAGCAGGGTCCGGATTCTATGGCTACACCTTC.

CDR3 bases: TGTGCCAGCTCACCTGAGGTGGACCCATTAGGGACCCAGTACTTC. Translated: CASSPEVDPLGTQYF. This sequence joins TRBV18 and TRBJ2-5; D is undetermined. Trimming pared 3 bases from V and 7 bases from J, leaving 18 bases between. Germline CDR1 is KGHSH and CDR2 is LQKENI. The CDR3 is 15 residues long.